The clone carrying this T cell receptor beta chain was seen only a few times. Its target is unknown. Sequenced by immunoSEQ multiplex PCR; TCRdb stores in-frame clones only, minus some. The sample includes about 350,000 clones, roughly 90% of them seen just once. This record comes from a study of Ad26.COV2.S vaccination and SARS-CoV-2 variants. Study summary: Intramuscular Ad26.COV2.S doses were given once or twice, 56 days apart.

The treatment: 15 to 20 received Ad26.COV2.S at low or high dose, single or two shots; roughly 5 received placebo; per-sample allocation not given. It was on day 63 after the first vaccine or placebo injection that samples were taken. Wuhan-strain spike was delivered by a replication-incompetent Ad26 vector. The CDR3 consists of 16 residues. Deletions cut 1 base from V and 4 bases from J, with 14 bases between. CDR1 is SEHNR and CDR2 is FQNEAQ in the germline V gene (reference sequence). Study-wide points: Analyses of TCR breadth and depth may have underestimated total T cell responses. People who got the vaccine or the placebo had similar non-spike TCR breadth.

This specimen was peripheral blood, taken in a trial of Ad26.COV2.S vaccine versus placebo. J is TRBJ1-5 and V is TRBV7-9; weak D call: TRBD1 (6 bases). The TCR sequence derives from a person between 18 and 65 years old who received the Ad26.COV2.S COVID-19 vaccine or a placebo. CDR3 in amino acids: CASSLGGAAENQPQHF. CDR3 DNA sequence: TGTGCCAGCAGCTTAGGGGGGGCGGCAGAAAATCAGCCCCAGCATTTT.